One sample yielded the 11 T cell receptor beta chains listed below, sequenced in a study of T-cell reconstitution after alpha-beta-depleted transplantation in children. Unique molecular identifiers were incorporated during preparation of the TCRbeta library. One entry per CDR3 protein results from TCRdb running MiXCR on the PCR reads. The sample consists of approximately 980,000 distinct CDR3 sequences, around 30% of them appearing once. This material consisted of PBMCs, mostly from graft donor cells, taken 360 days after TCRalphabeta/CD19-depleted stem cell transplant. Receptors were obtained from a boy in the first two years of life who had a stem cell transplant for SCID, so the T cells may come from the graft donor.

This clonotype was found once. The genes are TRBV7-8 and TRBJ2-1; 9 positions agree with TRBD2. Germline V gene lookup returns CDR1 SGHVS and CDR2 FQNEAQ. CDR3 length: 18 residues. Trimming cost V 4 bases and J 3 bases; bases outside gene matches: 13. The chain's CDR3 is CASSSNWVAGVGYNEQFF. CDR3 sequence (DNA): TGTGCCAGCAGCTCTAATTGGGTAGCGGGGGTCGGCTACAATGAGCAGTTCTTC.

This clonotype was found once. The gene calls are TRBV5-6 and TRBJ2-1, with D hard to call. Germline V gene sequence: CDR1 SGHDT, CDR2 YYEEEE. CDR3 size: 14 residues. Trimming took 4 bases from V and 5 from J, leaving 13 bases between them. CDR3 protein: CASSPGLSDNEQFF. The CDR3 DNA reads as TGTGCCAGCAGCCCCGGGCTATCTGACAATGAGCAGTTCTTC.

Only a few counts were recorded for this clonotype. The V and J genes are TRBV20-1 and TRBJ2-5; D might be TRBD2 (6 bases). Per germline, CDR1 DFQATT and CDR2 SNEGSKA (reference sequence). The CDR3 is 12 residues long. As DNA, the CDR3 is TGCGGCGCGGGACCCCGAGGGGAGACCCAGTACTTC. It yields the protein CGAGPRGETQYF.

This chain connects TRBV5-1 to TRBJ2-1; 7 bases fit TRBD2. The trim removed 4 bases at V and 2 bases at J, leaving 6 bases unmatched. The CDR3 consists of 15 residues. Germline CDR1 SGHRS, CDR2 YFSETQ. The CDR3 nucleotides read TGCGCCAGCAGCATATCACGGGGGGCCTACAATGAGCAGTTCTTC. Protein: CASSISRGAYNEQFF.

The chain carries TRBV6-1 and TRBJ1-5, with no clear D. V gave up 2 bases and J gave up 2 bases, with 16 bases separating them. The CDR3 totals 17 residues. Germline loops: CDR1 MNHNS, CDR2 SASEGT. The CDR3 coding sequence is TGTGCCAGCAGTGAACTCTATCGGACGGGCGGCAATCAGCCCCAGCATTTT. Its protein is CASSELYRTGGNQPQHF.

The V call is TRBV10-2, the J call TRBJ1-2, with D maybe TRBD1 (5 bases). Germline V gives CDR1 WSHSY, CDR2 SAAADI. The CDR3 spans 14 residues. Trimming removed 10 bases from V and 2 bases from J, with 17 bases in between. For the CDR3, the DNA is TGCGCCACCGGGGCCCTGGGCTCCAACTATGGCTACACCTTC. Residues: CATGALGSNYGYTF.

V and J are TRBV4-3 and TRBJ2-1; D may be TRBD2 (6 bases). The CDR3 covers 14 residues. Trimming shortened V by 3 bases and J by 5 bases, and 11 bases separated the two germline ends. In germline, CDR1 is LGHNA, CDR2 YSLEER. CDR3: CASSHGGGNNEQFF. CDR3 coding DNA: TGCGCCAGCAGCCACGGGGGAGGTAACAATGAGCAGTTCTTC.

This chain links TRBV12-3 or TRBV12-4 with TRBJ2-7; D ambiguous. With 5 bases removed from V and 4 bases from J, the gap between germline ends came to 15 bases. The CDR3 loop spans 14 amino acids. Here the CDR3 DNA reads TGTGCCAGCAGTCCGGCCCCGTCGACTTACGAGCAGTACTTC. Its translation: CASSPAPSTYEQYF.

V usage is TRBV12-3 or TRBV12-4 and J usage is TRBJ1-1, with D possibly TRBD1 on 5 matching bases. V was clipped by 5 bases and J by 5 bases, with 15 bases between them. This CDR3 is built from 14 residues. CDR3 region: CASSPGSGGTEAFF. DNA for the CDR3: TGTGCCAGCAGTCCCGGTTCGGGGGGGACTGAAGCTTTCTTT.

This clonotype occurred a few times. The CDR3 region is CASTGHNNEQFF. In DNA, the CDR3 is TGTGCCAGCACCGGACACAACAATGAGCAGTTCTTC. This sequence joins TRBV12-3 or TRBV12-4 and TRBJ2-1; D is perhaps TRBD1 (5 bases). This CDR3 contains 12 residues. V lost 7 bases, J lost 5 bases, and 9 bases lay in between.

In its sample, this clonotype was seen many times. The V gene is TRBV29-1, the J gene TRBJ2-3; 10 bases match TRBD2. V trimming: 5 bases; J trimming: 0 bases; junction bases outside the gene matches: 8. Looked up from germline, CDR1 is SQVTM and CDR2 is ANQGSEA. CDR3 length equals 16 residues. This chain's CDR3 is CSVPYLLAGSTDTQYF. The CDR3 region has the DNA TGCAGCGTTCCCTACTTACTAGCGGGAAGCACAGATACGCAGTATTTT.